The next 15 T cell receptor beta chains were all read from a single sample in a study of CD8+CD57+ T cells in acquired aplastic anemia. The TCR beta profiling, which covered VDJ combination and CDR3 sequence, was carried out using genomic DNA as the template. TCRdb re-derived calls from the reads in MiXCR, one entry per CDR3 protein. Of 150,000 to 200,000 distinct CDR3 sequences in the sample, around 40% were seen once. Sample: sorted CD4+, CD8+, or CD8+CD57+ T cells (not recorded which) from PBMCs. Source of these receptors: a human donor in good health.

The sample holds a few counts of this clonotype. The chain couples TRBV9 to TRBJ1-3; D is uncertain. The germline gives CDR1 SGDLS, CDR2 YYNGEE. Trimming took 0 bases from V and 0 from J, leaving 13 bases between them. This CDR3 region has 17 residues. The CDR3 reads CASSVASTLSSGNTIYF. The CDR3 DNA follows: TGTGCCAGCAGCGTAGCTAGCACCCTGAGCTCTGGAAACACCATATATTTT.

This clonotype has a count of ten or more. The V gene is TRBV11-2, the J gene TRBJ2-3, with D perhaps TRBD2 (7 bases). Germline loops: CDR1 SGHAT, CDR2 FQNNGV. This CDR3 is 15 amino acids long. V was cut by 7 bases and J by 4 bases, with 18 bases left in between. CDR3: CASTLGGQRADTQYF. In nucleotides, the CDR3 is TGTGCCAGCACCCTGGGGGGGCAGCGGGCAGATACGCAGTATTTT.

Details on this clonotype: Being one base from a much bigger clone, this may be a read error. V and J are TRBV12-3 or TRBV12-4 and TRBJ2-5; D unclear. The CDR3 spans 14 residues. Trimming took off 3 bases at V and 4 bases at J, with 12 bases between the two ends. CDR3: CASSLFTSRETQYF. The CDR3, as DNA: TGTGCCAGCAGTTTGTTCACGTCACGAGAGACCCAGTACTTC.

The chain is built from TRBV20-1 and TRBJ2-7; 8 bases align to TRBD1. The J call could be wrong; TRBJ2-5 is a better fit for the DNA end. This CDR3 is 13 amino acids long. Germline CDR1 and CDR2: DFQATT and SNEGSKA (reference sequence). CDR3 loop: CSARDRYQETQYF. The CDR3 DNA sequence: TGCAGTGCAAGGGACAGGTACCAAGAGACCCAGTACTTC.

The rearrangement uses TRBV10-3 and TRBJ1-6, with 7 positions matching TRBD1. The CDR3 contains 15 residues. The V gene's germline CDR1 is ENHRY and CDR2 SYGVKD. V was clipped by 11 bases and J by 10 bases; unmatched bases: 17. The CDR3 coding sequence is TGTGCCGCTCATGACGGGACAGATGTCGCGTCACCCCTCCACTTT. The encoded protein is CAAHDGTDVASPLHF.

This clonotype was recorded at least ten times. J is TRBJ2-3 and V is TRBV29-1, with TRBD1 as a possible D gene (6 bases). Germline assignment: CDR1 SQVTM and CDR2 ANQGSEA. The CDR3 consists of 13 residues. Between the trimmed V and J ends, which lost 6 bases and 0 bases, there was a span of 10 bases. The CDR3 loop is CSVRGTSTDTQYF. The DNA for the CDR3 is TGCAGCGTCAGGGGAACGAGCACAGATACGCAGTATTTT.

V is TRBV19 and J is TRBJ1-5; D remains unclear. V shed 1 base and J shed 5 bases, with 3 bases lying between them. Germline CDR1 reads LNHDA; CDR2 reads SQIVND (reference sequence). The CDR3 consists of 12 residues. CDR3: CASSIGYQPQHF. CDR3 DNA sequence: TGTGCCAGTAGTATAGGGTATCAGCCCCAGCATTTT.

This clonotype has at least ten counts. V usage is TRBV14 and J usage is TRBJ1-2; TRBD1 aligns across 9 bases. The CDR3 is made up of 15 amino acids. The trim removed 4 bases at V and 1 base at J, leaving 4 bases unmatched. Germline CDR1 SGHDN, CDR2 FVKESK. CDR3 nucleotides: TGTGCCAGCAGCCGCGGGACAGGGATTAACTATGGCTACACCTTC. It codes for CASSRGTGINYGYTF.

The chain recombines TRBV29-1 with TRBJ2-2; 8 bases align to TRBD2. Trimming cost V 6 bases and J 6 bases; bases outside gene matches: 0. Per the germline V gene, CDR1 is SQVTM and CDR2 is ANQGSEA. This CDR3 contains 11 residues. The CDR3 spells CSVGGAGELFF. CDR3 DNA sequence: TGCAGCGTCGGGGGGGCCGGGGAGCTGTTTTTT.

The chain has TRBV20-1 and TRBJ2-3; TRBD2 aligns across 8 bases. V shed 3 bases and J 7 bases; nucleotides not matched to a gene: 6. The CDR3 sequence is 13 residues long. Germline CDR1 DFQATT, CDR2 SNEGSKA (reference sequence). This chain's CDR3 is CSARASGSNTQYF. CDR3 nucleotides: TGCAGTGCTAGGGCTAGCGGGTCGAATACGCAGTATTTT.

This clonotype came up many times. J is TRBJ1-6 and V is TRBV12-3 or TRBV12-4; tentatively, D is TRBD1 (5 bases). Deletions cut 3 bases from V and 4 bases from J, with 10 bases between. The CDR3 runs to 15 residues. The CDR3 DNA sequence: TGTGCCAGCAGTTTCGCGGGGCTTTATAATTCACCCCTCCACTTT. This gives the protein CASSFAGLYNSPLHF.

This clonotype appeared many times. The chain employs TRBV5-5 and TRBJ1-2; D is possibly TRBD1 (6 bases). CDR3 length equals 16 residues. Germline V gene data show CDR1 as SGHKS and CDR2 as YYEKEE (reference sequence). With 1 base removed from V and 5 bases from J, the gap between germline ends came to 18 bases. The CDR3: CASSLTGREMGYGYTF. CDR3 nucleotides: TGTGCCAGCAGCTTGACAGGGAGGGAAATGGGGTATGGCTACACCTTC.

This clonotype was counted ten times or more. The chain uses TRBV7-2 and TRBJ2-7, with D possibly TRBD1 on 5 matching bases. Germline lookup yields CDR1 SGHTA and CDR2 FQGNSA. The CDR3 totals 16 residues. V lost 0 bases and J 0 bases, leaving 12 bases between the germline ends. The chain's CDR3 is CASSLAFQGSSYEQYF. As DNA, the CDR3 is TGTGCCAGCAGCTTAGCTTTTCAGGGCAGCTCCTACGAGCAGTACTTC.

To note about this clonotype: Given a much more abundant clone one base away, this may be a read error. The V and J genes are TRBV7-9 and TRBJ2-1; 9 bases line up with TRBD2. The CDR3 totals 11 residues. The V gene's germline CDR1 is SEHNR and CDR2 FQNEAQ (reference sequence). The CDR3 sequence: CASRGLAEQLF. The CDR3 DNA reads as TGTGCCAGCAGGGGACTAGCCGAGCAGCTCTTC.

This clonotype was seen many times. The gene calls are TRBV19 and TRBJ1-5; D is uncertain. In germline, CDR1 is LNHDA, CDR2 SQIVND (reference sequence). The CDR3 has 15 residues. Trimming took 3 bases from V and 3 from J, leaving 12 bases between them. The CDR3 protein is CASSIGGSNNQPQHF. The CDR3 DNA is TGTGCCAGTAGTATTGGAGGTAGTAACAATCAGCCCCAGCATTTT.